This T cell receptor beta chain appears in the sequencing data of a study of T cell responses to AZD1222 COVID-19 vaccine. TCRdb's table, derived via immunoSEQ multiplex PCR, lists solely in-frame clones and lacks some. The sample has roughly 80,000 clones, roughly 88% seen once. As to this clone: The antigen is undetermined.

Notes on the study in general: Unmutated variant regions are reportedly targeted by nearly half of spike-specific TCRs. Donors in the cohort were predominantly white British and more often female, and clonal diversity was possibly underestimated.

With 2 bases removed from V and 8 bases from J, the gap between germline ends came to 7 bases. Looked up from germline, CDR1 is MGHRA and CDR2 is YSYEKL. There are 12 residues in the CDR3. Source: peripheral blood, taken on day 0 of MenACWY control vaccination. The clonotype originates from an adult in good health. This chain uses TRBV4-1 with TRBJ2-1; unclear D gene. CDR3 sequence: CASSQTMDEQFF. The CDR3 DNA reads TGCGCCAGCAGCCAAACGATGGATGAGCAGTTCTTC.